Listed below are T cell receptor beta chains from one sample, sequenced in a study of OX40 agonist ivuxolimab in advanced cancers. TCRdb keeps only in-frame clones here, not all; method: immunoSEQ multiplex PCR. The data hold some 95,000 clones, with roughly 87% observed a single time. The specimen comprised CD4+ or CD8+ T cells sorted from blood, sampled in a trial of the OX40 agonist ivuxolimab. The source of these receptors is an adult with an advanced solid tumor such as melanoma, head and neck, liver or kidney cancer. Both conserved end residues are trimmed from each CDR3.

cdr3_aa v_call
ASRPGGPYGYT TRBV7-9
ASSSGTQHSGNTIY TRBV4-1
ASSPGLVGETGELF TRBV11-3
ASSFAGQGGGGYT TRBV7-9
ASSQSRLQY TRBV16
ASSFAGPDTQY TRBV11-2
ASSFSSGEKT TRBV7-6
ASSPSWGGGTEAF TRBV7-2
ASSAYLSGWSEQY TRBV25-1
ANQGNYGYT TRBV28
ASSLTGTGNTEAF TRBV7-3
ASSPPPYNEQF TRBV27
ASSTLTEHNGYT TRBV18
ASSPGVSRDTGELF TRBV18
ASSPLSTEAF TRBV7-9
ASRMEGAGYGYT TRBV28
ASGRLVGGTDEQF TRBV19
ASSLYSENYGYT TRBV28
ASLGGGPHNEQF TRBV4-1
ASSLDRGNSPLH TRBV7-2
ASSLRAQSDNEQF TRBV4-2
ASRTASGTDTQY TRBV6-5
ASSQETGGEAF TRBV14
AITPGGTGYT TRBV10-3
ASSWGRWSTTEAF TRBV5-6
ATGRSRDYGYT TRBV2
ASSQGTGARGQRYGYT TRBV14
ASSIRVRGIKPQH TRBV19
ASSHHRDLPEAF TRBV7-9
ASSGGRGETQY TRBV11-3
ASSLAVGETQY TRBV7-3
ASSRTDRYNEQF TRBV10-1
ASSLSQGADYGYT TRBV5-4
ASTERPGGTVYEQY TRBV2
VSSFRAVRTDTQY TRBV11-2
ASSPRGAAYEQY TRBV7-2
SVGQGAGEAF TRBV29-1